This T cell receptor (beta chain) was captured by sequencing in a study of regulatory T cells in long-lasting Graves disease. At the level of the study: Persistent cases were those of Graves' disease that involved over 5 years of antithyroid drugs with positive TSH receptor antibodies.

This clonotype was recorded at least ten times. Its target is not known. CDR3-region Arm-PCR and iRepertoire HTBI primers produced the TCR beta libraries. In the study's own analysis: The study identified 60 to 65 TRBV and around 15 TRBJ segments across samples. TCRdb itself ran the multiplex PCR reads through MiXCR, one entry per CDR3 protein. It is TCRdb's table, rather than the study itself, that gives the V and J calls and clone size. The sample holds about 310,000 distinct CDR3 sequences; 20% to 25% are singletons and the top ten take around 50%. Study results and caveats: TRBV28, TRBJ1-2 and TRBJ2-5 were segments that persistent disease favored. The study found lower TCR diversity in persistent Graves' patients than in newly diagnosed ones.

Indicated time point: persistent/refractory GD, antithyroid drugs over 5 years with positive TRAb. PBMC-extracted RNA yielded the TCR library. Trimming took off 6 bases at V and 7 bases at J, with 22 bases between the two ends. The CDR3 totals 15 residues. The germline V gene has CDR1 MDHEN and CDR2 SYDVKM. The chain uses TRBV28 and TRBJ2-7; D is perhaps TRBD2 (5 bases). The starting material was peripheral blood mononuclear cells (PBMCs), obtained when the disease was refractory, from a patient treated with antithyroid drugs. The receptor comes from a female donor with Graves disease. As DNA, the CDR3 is TGTGCCAGCAGCCCTACGCCAGGCGGGCTTCGGGAGCAGTACTTC. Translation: CASSPTPGGLREQYF.